A single sample is the source of the 10 T cell receptor beta chains below, sequenced in a study of graft-versus-host responses after intestinal transplantation. Profiling relied on immunoSEQ multiplex PCR, and the TCRdb table lists in-frame clones only, not all of them. The sample holds 9,500 to 15,000 clones, 35% seen once. Stimulators, about 200,000 irradiated and violet-dye-labeled cells, were plated with about 200,000 CFSE-labeled responder cells. The source was alloreactive CD8+ T cells from a mixed lymphocyte reaction culture, collected before intestinal transplant. The subset was: CFSE-low proliferating T cells sorted from approximately 6-day pre-transplant mixed lymphocyte reaction (GvH or HvG direction). Receptors were obtained from a human patient who received an intestinal transplant.

The J gene is TRBJ1-2, the V gene TRBV7-2, with D uncertain. Germline loops: CDR1 SGHTA, CDR2 FQGNSA. Between the trimmed V and J ends, which lost 5 bases and 4 bases, there was a span of 14 bases. The CDR3 is 14 residues long. CDR3 sequence (DNA): TGTGCCAGCAGCCCCAGTGGGCTTGTCTATGGCTACACCTTC. Its protein is CASSPSGLVYGYTF.

This clone has only a few counts. V is TRBV11-3 and J is TRBJ2-1; D is undetermined. V lost 1 base to trimming and J lost 4 bases, with 5 bases between them. The germline gives CDR1 SGHNT, CDR2 YENEEA. This CDR3 comprises 13 residues. CDR3 nucleotides: TGTGCCAGCAGCTTAGGCGTTTACAATGAGCAGTTCTTC. Translating gives CASSLGVYNEQFF.

Only a few counts were recorded for this clone. The CDR3 DNA sequence: TGTGCCAGCTCGTACCTGGGACTAGCGGGACCTTTCGCCGGCTACGAGCAGTACTTC. This gives the protein CASSYLGLAGPFAGYEQYF. The V call is TRBV7-3, the J call TRBJ2-7, with 13 positions matching TRBD2. The CDR3 has 19 amino acids. The junction had 19 bases not matched to a gene; V was cut back by 8 bases and J by 3 bases. Germline V gives CDR1 SGHTA, CDR2 FQGTGA.

There are a few counts of this clone. The chain combines TRBV4-1 with TRBJ2-5, with a tentative D call TRBD1 (7 bases). Germline V gene sequence: CDR1 MGHRA, CDR2 YSYEKL. V lost 4 bases to trimming and J lost 8 bases, with 38 bases between them. This CDR3 is built from 21 residues. Written as DNA, the CDR3 is TGCGCCAGCAGCCCGGGCGGGTCGAGTATAGCCGCGGGGACAGCCCAAGGAACCCAGTACTTC. Translation: CASSPGGSSIAAGTAQGTQYF.

This clone appeared a few times. The chain uses TRBV11-3 and TRBJ1-1, with a tentative D call TRBD1 (6 bases). V lost 5 bases and J 11 bases, leaving 15 bases between the germline ends. CDR3 length: 12 residues. Germline CDR1 SGHNT, CDR2 YENEEA. This CDR3 is CASSPMGAPAFF. CDR3 coding DNA: TGTGCCAGCAGCCCTATGGGGGCCCCGGCTTTCTTT.

The V gene is TRBV9, the J gene TRBJ2-7; the match to TRBD1 covers 12 bases. The junction had 17 bases not matched to a gene; V was cut back by 7 bases and J by 9 bases. Germline V CDR1 and CDR2: SGDLS, YYNGEE. CDR3 length: 16 residues. The CDR3 nucleotides are TGTGCCAGCTCGGGACAGGGGGCTAATACGGCAAAGGGGCAGTACTTC. Its translation: CASSGQGANTAKGQYF.

In regard to this clone: This sequence may be a read error, since a much larger clone differs from it by one base. This likely comes from a read error, as the CDR3 has no conserved phenylalanine or tryptophan at its end. The gene calls are TRBV2 and TRBJ2-7, with D possibly called TRBD1 or TRBD2 (5 bases each). Germline assignment: CDR1 SNHLY and CDR2 FYNNEI. Trimming cost V 6 bases and J 10 bases, with 16 bases left between them. CDR3 size: 12 residues. The CDR3 spells CASRPWGSSQYL. CDR3 nucleotide sequence: TGTGCCAGCAGGCCATGGGGGTCTTCACAGTACCTC.

The chain employs TRBV28 and TRBJ2-7; D possibly corresponds to TRBD2 (6 bases). The CDR3 spans 15 residues. V was clipped by 5 bases and J by 0 bases, with 14 bases between them. The germline V gene has CDR1 MDHEN and CDR2 SYDVKM. CDR3 sequence: CASSPRLGSSYEQYF. CDR3 nucleotides: TGTGCCAGCAGTCCCCGCCTCGGGAGCTCCTACGAGCAGTACTTC.

V and J are TRBV28 and TRBJ1-5; D not certain. The germline V gene encodes CDR1 MDHEN and CDR2 SYDVKM. Trimming took off 6 bases at V and 7 bases at J, with 10 bases between the two ends. There are 12 residues in the CDR3. The CDR3 nucleotides read TGTGCCAGCAGCTCGGTTCGGCAGCCCCAGCATTTT. Translated: CASSSVRQPQHF.

The gene calls are TRBV7-9 and TRBJ2-3, with unresolved D. The CDR3 runs to 12 residues. Trimming took 4 bases from V and 6 from J, leaving 8 bases between them. Germline V gene lookup returns CDR1 SEHNR and CDR2 FQNEAQ (reference sequence). CDR3 loop: CASSSTGDTQYF. The CDR3 DNA is TGTGCCAGCAGCTCGACTGGGGATACGCAGTATTTT.